These T cell receptor beta chains were read from a single sample in a study of beta chain features in type 1 diabetes. TCRdb's copy holds only in-frame clones and misses some; the assay was immunoSEQ multiplex PCR. The sample comprises fewer than 300,000 clones, roughly 11% of which are singletons, and around 0.018% rests with the top ten. The sequencing sample was made of naive CD4+ T cells from blood. All receptors derive from a man aged 25-45 years with type 1 diabetes. Each CDR3 is given with its conserved first and last residue. A D gene is named only where the DNA matches it firmly. Clone sizes are given selectively: once, few, many, or a class where the clone is expanded.

CASSPQGAGGYTF,TGTGCCAGCAGCCCCCAGGGAGCGGGGGGCTACACCTTC,TRBJ1-2,TRBV7-9,NA,NA
CASRPPGQAGQPQHF,TGTGCCAGCAGACCGCCGGGACAGGCGGGTCAGCCCCAGCATTTT,TRBJ1-5,TRBV6-6,TRBD1,NA
CSVRLAATGELFF,TGCAGCGTGCGACTAGCGGCTACCGGGGAGCTGTTTTTT,TRBJ2-2,TRBV29-1,TRBD2,few
CASSLLGSRGYEQYF,TGCGCCAGCAGCTTGCTGGGTTCCCGGGGTTACGAGCAGTACTTC,TRBJ2-7,TRBV5-1,NA,few
CAISTMEGSNGYTF,TGTGCCATCAGTACCATGGAGGGCTCCAATGGCTACACCTTC,TRBJ1-2,TRBV10-3,NA,NA
CASSLGTFYEQYF,TGTGCCAGCAGTTTAGGTACATTTTACGAGCAGTACTTC,TRBJ2-7,TRBV28,NA,few
CASSLVSSFEQYF,TGTGCCAGCAGCTTGGTTAGTTCCTTCGAGCAGTACTTC,TRBJ2-7,TRBV5-6,NA,NA
CASSLGLAGGSSYEQYF,TGTGCCAGCAGCCTTGGACTAGCGGGGGGGAGCTCCTACGAGCAGTACTTC,TRBJ2-7,TRBV4-2,TRBD2,few
CASSFRRRGTEAFF,TGTGCTAGCAGCTTCCGCCGTAGGGGAACTGAAGCTTTCTTT,TRBJ1-1,TRBV7-7,NA,NA
CASSLGGGWDEQYF,TGTGCCAGCAGCTTAGGAGGTGGTTGGGACGAGCAGTACTTC,TRBJ2-7,TRBV7-9,NA,NA
CAAISLVTDTQYF,TGTGCCGCCATCAGTCTGGTGACAGATACGCAGTATTTT,TRBJ2-3,TRBV10-3,NA,few
CASSLGPQADTQYF,TGTGCCAGCAGCTTGGGACCCCAGGCAGATACGCAGTATTTT,TRBJ2-3,TRBV5-6,NA,few
CAWSARGGNSYGYTF,TGTGCCTGGAGTGCTCGAGGAGGTAATAGCTATGGCTACACCTTC,TRBJ1-2,TRBV30,NA,NA
CASSGAGTRRETQYF,TGTGCCAGCAGCGGCGCCGGGACTAGAAGAGAGACCCAGTACTTC,TRBJ2-5,TRBV5-4,TRBD2,few
CASRQGESNGYTF,TGCGCCTCCCGACAGGGGGAAAGCAATGGCTACACCTTC,TRBJ1-2,TRBV5-1,TRBD1,NA
CASSYRQGDYEQYF,TGTGCCAGCAGTTACCGGCAGGGCGACTACGAGCAGTACTTC,TRBJ2-7,TRBV6-5,NA,few
CASRGQTQETQYF,TGCGCCAGTCGGGGACAAACCCAAGAGACCCAGTACTTC,TRBJ2-5,TRBV5-1,NA,NA
CASSMTGSTETQYF,TGTGCCAGTAGTATGACAGGGTCCACAGAGACCCAGTACTTC,TRBJ2-5,TRBV19,TRBD1,NA
CASSLGTEGYEQYF,TGTGCCAGCAGCTTAGGAACAGAGGGCTACGAGCAGTACTTC,TRBJ2-7,TRBV7-8,NA,NA
CASSLGPGQGKGQPQHF,TGTGCCAGCAGCTTAGGCCCAGGACAGGGGAAAGGGCAGCCCCAGCATTTT,TRBJ1-5,TRBV7-2,TRBD1,few
CASSLQKLAGGPRYGSYNEQFF,TGTGCCAGCAGCCTACAGAAACTAGCGGGGGGGCCTCGTTACGGCTCCTACAATGAGCAGTTCTTC,TRBJ2-1,TRBV21-1,NA,NA
CASSFGQAATNEKLFF,TGTGCCAGCAGTTTCGGACAGGCTGCAACTAATGAAAAACTGTTTTTT,TRBJ1-4,TRBV6-6,TRBD1,NA
CATGGNTGELFF,TGTGCAACAGGGGGTAACACCGGGGAGCTGTTTTTT,TRBJ2-2,TRBV19,TRBD1,few
CATSIDRGRETQYF,TGTGCCACCAGCATCGACAGGGGGCGGGAGACCCAGTACTTC,TRBJ2-5,TRBV15,TRBD1,few
CASSVDPVLAGELFF,TGTGCCAGCAGCGTAGACCCAGTGTTGGCCGGGGAGCTGTTTTTT,TRBJ2-2,TRBV9,NA,NA
CASSVGQTYYEQYF,TGTGCCAGCAGCGTAGGACAAACCTACTACGAGCAGTACTTC,TRBJ2-7,TRBV9,NA,NA
CASSGAAQGGNIQYF,TGTGCCAGCAGTGGGGCGGCTCAAGGGGGAAACATTCAGTACTTC,TRBJ2-4,TRBV28,NA,few
CASRRLAGGASEQFF,TGTGCCAGCAGAAGACTAGCGGGGGGAGCGAGTGAGCAGTTCTTC,TRBJ2-1,TRBV2,TRBD2,NA
CASSGGDRQGAREQYF,TGTGCCAGCAGCGGAGGAGACAGGCAGGGGGCAAGAGAGCAGTACTTC,TRBJ2-7,TRBV9,TRBD1,few
CASSPHGTAADTQYF,TGCGCCAGCAGCCCTCATGGGACAGCCGCAGATACGCAGTATTTT,TRBJ2-3,TRBV5-1,TRBD1,few
CASSVTGLNTEAFF,TGTGCCAGCAGCGTCACAGGGTTGAACACTGAAGCTTTCTTT,TRBJ1-1,TRBV9,NA,few
CASSLGPGPIQPQHF,TGCGCCAGCAGCTTGGGTCCAGGGCCCATTCAGCCCCAGCATTTT,TRBJ1-5,TRBV5-1,NA,NA
CASSDYPGVHGYTF,TGTGCCAGCAGTGATTATCCAGGGGTCCATGGCTACACCTTC,TRBJ1-2,TRBV25-1,NA,few
CASSVAGRGSPLHF,TGTGCCAGCAGCGTAGCGGGCCGGGGTTCACCCCTCCACTTT,TRBJ1-6,TRBV9,NA,NA
CASSPGTANTEAFF,TGTGCCAGCAGTCCCGGGACAGCGAACACTGAAGCTTTCTTT,TRBJ1-1,TRBV2,TRBD1,NA
CASSIRDSGQETQYF,TGTGCCAGCAGTATACGGGACAGTGGCCAAGAGACCCAGTACTTC,TRBJ2-5,TRBV27,TRBD1,NA
CASREPGQGYEQYF,TGTGCCAGCAGAGAACCGGGACAGGGATACGAGCAGTACTTC,TRBJ2-7,TRBV11-2,TRBD1,NA
CATSQRNGGREQFF,TGTGCCACCAGCCAGAGAAACGGGGGGCGGGAGCAGTTCTTC,TRBJ2-1,TRBV15,NA,NA
CASSPTGLGTEAFF,TGTGCCAGCTCACCAACAGGGTTGGGGACTGAAGCTTTCTTT,TRBJ1-1,TRBV18,NA,NA
CASSPLAQQETQYF,TGCGCCAGCAGCCCACTAGCGCAGCAAGAGACCCAGTACTTC,TRBJ2-5,TRBV5-1,TRBD2,NA
CSVEVSSGQPQHF,TGCAGCGTTGAAGTATCTAGTGGCCAGCCCCAGCATTTT,TRBJ1-5,TRBV29-1,NA,NA
CASSRDRVGTEAFF,TGTGCCAGCTCACGCGACAGGGTTGGAACTGAAGCTTTCTTT,TRBJ1-1,TRBV18,TRBD1,NA
CASSSDGQGGAEAFF,TGTGCCAGCAGCTCAGACGGACAGGGGGGTGCTGAAGCTTTCTTT,TRBJ1-1,TRBV5-6,TRBD1,NA
CASSPALDSGNTIYF,TGTGCCAGCTCACCAGCACTAGACTCTGGAAACACCATATATTTT,TRBJ1-3,TRBV18,NA,NA
CASRWRSGGGNTGELFF,TGTGCCAGCAGGTGGAGGTCCGGCGGGGGGAACACCGGGGAGCTGTTTTTT,TRBJ2-2,TRBV2,TRBD2,few
CASSPQEGASTDTQYF,TGTGCCAGCTCACCTCAAGAGGGGGCGAGCACAGATACGCAGTATTTT,TRBJ2-3,TRBV18,TRBD1,NA
CASSEGDRPSLGLHF,TGTGCCAGCAGCGAAGGGGACAGGCCGTCCCTGGGGCTCCACTTT,TRBJ1-6,TRBV9,TRBD1,few
CASSLGQTGNTIYF,TGTGCCAGCAGCCTCGGACAGACTGGAAACACCATATATTTT,TRBJ1-3,TRBV6-6,NA,few
CASSSGQDNTEAFF,TGTGCCAGTAGTAGCGGACAGGACAACACTGAAGCTTTCTTT,TRBJ1-1,TRBV19,TRBD1,few
CASSPRTSGSQETQYF,TGTGCCAGCTCACCTAGGACTAGCGGGAGCCAAGAGACCCAGTACTTC,TRBJ2-5,TRBV18,TRBD2,NA
CASSLTGTSGETQYF,TGTGCCAGCAGCCTAACCGGGACTAGCGGGGAGACCCAGTACTTC,TRBJ2-5,TRBV4-2,TRBD2,NA
CASGEQGENEQFF,TGTGCCAGTGGGGAACAGGGGGAAAATGAGCAGTTCTTC,TRBJ2-1,TRBV19,TRBD1,NA
CASSASPFRNQPQHF,TGTGCCAGCAGTGCCTCTCCGTTTCGGAATCAGCCCCAGCATTTT,TRBJ1-5,TRBV6-1,NA,few
CASSIRLAGYNEQFF,TGTGCCAGCAGCATAAGACTAGCGGGCTACAATGAGCAGTTCTTC,TRBJ2-1,TRBV7-3,TRBD2,few
CASSARGGTDTQYF,TGTGCCAGCAGCGCCCGGGGGGGCACAGATACGCAGTATTTT,TRBJ2-3,TRBV7-3,TRBD2,few